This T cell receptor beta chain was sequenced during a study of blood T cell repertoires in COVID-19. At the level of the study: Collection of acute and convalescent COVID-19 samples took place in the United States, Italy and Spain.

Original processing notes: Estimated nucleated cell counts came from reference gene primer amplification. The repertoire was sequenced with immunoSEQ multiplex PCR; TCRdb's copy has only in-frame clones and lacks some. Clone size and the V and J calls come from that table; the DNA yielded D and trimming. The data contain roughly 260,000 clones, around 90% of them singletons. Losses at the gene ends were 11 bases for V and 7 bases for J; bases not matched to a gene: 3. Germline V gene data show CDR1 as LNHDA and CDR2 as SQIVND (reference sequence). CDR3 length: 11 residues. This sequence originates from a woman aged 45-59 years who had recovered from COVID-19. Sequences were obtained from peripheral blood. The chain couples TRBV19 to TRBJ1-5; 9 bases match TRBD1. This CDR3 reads CAGGQGQPQHF. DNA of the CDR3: TGTGCCGGGGGACAGGGACAGCCCCAGCATTTT.